These 14 T cell receptor beta chains were sequenced from one sample in a study of shared clonotypes between healthy human individuals. Assay: immunoSEQ multiplex PCR; the TCRdb copy retains only in-frame clones and omits some. Among approximately 340,000 clones listed, 73% were seen once. Material: memory CD4+ T cells sorted from blood. Specified subset: CD45RA-negative fraction. Source of these receptors: a man younger than 40 in good health.

This clone was counted only a few times. The chain is built from TRBV5-1 and TRBJ1-5; TRBD1 agrees at 8 bases. The CDR3 length is 15 residues. The germline V gene encodes CDR1 SGHRS and CDR2 YFSETQ. V lost 4 bases, J lost 2 bases, and 5 bases stayed unmatched. The CDR3: CASSPTTGGNQPQHF. As DNA, the CDR3 is TGCGCCAGCAGCCCTACGACAGGGGGCAATCAGCCCCAGCATTTT.

This clone was observed a single time. The chain carries TRBV6-5 and TRBJ1-4, with TRBD1 identical over 9 bases. Looked up from germline, CDR1 is MNHEY and CDR2 is SVGAGI. The CDR3 sequence is 14 residues long. The trim removed 6 bases at V and 5 bases at J, leaving 4 bases unmatched. DNA for the CDR3: TGTGCCAGCAGCAAAGACAGGGGGAATGAAAAACTGTTTTTT. The encoded protein is CASSKDRGNEKLFF.

This clone was seen only once. The chain combines TRBV21-1 with TRBJ1-5; TRBD1 reflects the table's D call only, with no check against the DNA. TRBV21-1 corresponds to a pseudogene. The CDR3 has 13 amino acids. The CDR3, as DNA: TGTGCCAGCAGAGGACAGGGCAATCAGCCCCAGCATTTT. Amino acid sequence: CASRGQGNQPQHF.

V and J are TRBV5-5 and TRBJ2-7; 8 nucleotides match TRBD1. CDR1 and CDR2 (germline): SGHKS, YYEKEE (reference sequence). The CDR3 consists of 17 residues. V was pared by 4 bases and J by 3 bases, with 15 bases of the junction left unmatched. In DNA form, the CDR3 reads TGTGCCAGCAGCGAGAGATCGGGGACAGGCCAGATCTACGAGCAGTACTTC. It translates to CASSERSGTGQIYEQYF.

CDR3 DNA: TGTGCCAGCAGCTTCATGGAGGGGATCTTCTACAATGAGCAGTTCTTC. This encodes CASSFMEGIFYNEQFF. V gene TRBV7-9 combines with J gene TRBJ2-1; TRBD2 is a possible D gene (6 bases). CDR1 and CDR2 (germline): SEHNR, FQNEAQ (reference sequence). V shed 3 bases and J shed 3 bases, with 15 bases lying between them. The length of the CDR3 is 16 residues.

This chain joins TRBV13 and TRBJ2-6, with D possibly being TRBD1 (6 bases). V lost 3 bases and J lost 4, with 13 bases in between. The CDR3 sequence is 16 residues long. CDR1 is PRHDT, CDR2 FYEKMQ, per germline (reference sequence). The CDR3 DNA reads as TGTGCCAGCAGCTTCAACCAGGGGACCGGGGCCAACGTCCTGACTTTC. It is translated as CASSFNQGTGANVLTF. The full variable domain, in which reference TRBV13 and TRBJ2-6 provide the parts outside the CDR3, is AAGVIQSPRHLIKEKRETATLKCYPIPRHDTVYWYQQGPGQDPQFLISFYEKMQSDKGSIPDRFSAQQFSDYHSELNMSSLELGDSALYFCASSFNQGTGANVLTFGAGSRLTVL.

The genes are TRBV19 and TRBJ2-7; no clear D gene. This CDR3 is 15 amino acids long. Germline CDR1 is LNHDA and CDR2 is SQIVND (reference sequence). The germline V and J ends were trimmed by 1 base and 1 base, with 11 bases remaining between them. The CDR3 bases are TGTGCCAGTAGTATAGTCGGCTGGGGTTCCTACGAGCAGTACTTC. Translating gives CASSIVGWGSYEQYF.

DNA of the CDR3: TGTGCCAGTAAAACCCCAGGGGCCCCGGCCAATCAGCCCCAGCATTTT. This codes for CASKTPGAPANQPQHF. The chain carries TRBV19 and TRBJ1-5, with D perhaps TRBD1 (6 bases). Trimming left V 7 bases short and J 3 bases short, with 19 bases between. The length of the CDR3 is 16 residues. Germline values: CDR1 LNHDA, CDR2 SQIVND (reference sequence).

Points on this clone: The junction does not match germline at one end; this may be a read error. The chain is built from TRBV15 and TRBJ1-5; no firm D call. Germline loops: CDR1 LNHNV, CDR2 YYDKDF (reference sequence). This CDR3 is 14 amino acids long. In nucleotides, the CDR3 is TGTGCCACCAGAAGAGGGCAGGCCAATCAGCCCCAGCATTTT. Protein product: CATRRGQANQPQHF.

V is TRBV5-1 and J is TRBJ2-3, with TRBD1 as a possible D gene (5 bases). Germline V gene lookup returns CDR1 SGHRS and CDR2 YFSETQ. The CDR3 is 15 amino acids. Between the trimmed V and J ends, which lost 2 bases and 2 bases, there was a span of 12 bases. CDR3: CASSLAQGYTDTQYF. DNA of the CDR3: TGCGCCAGCAGCTTAGCCCAGGGATACACAGATACGCAGTATTTT. The full variable domain, its missing parts supplied by reference TRBV5-1 and TRBJ2-3, is KAGVTQTPRYLIKTRGQQVTLSCSPISGHRSVSWYQQTPGQGLQFLFEYFSETQRNKGNFPGRFSGRQFSNSRSEMNVSTLELGDSALYLCASSLAQGYTDTQYFGPGTRLTVL.

The J gene is TRBJ1-5, the V gene TRBV2; the D is unclear. The CDR3 loop spans 12 amino acids. Germline V gene data show CDR1 as SNHLY and CDR2 as FYNNEI. V gave up 5 bases and J gave up 4 bases, with 6 bases separating them. In DNA, the CDR3 is TGTGCCAGCAGTCCCCGGAATCAGCCCCAGCATTTT. Protein: CASSPRNQPQHF.

This sequence joins TRBV18 and TRBJ2-1; D gene ambiguous. The CDR3 has 15 residues. CDR1 is KGHSH and CDR2 is LQKENI in the germline V gene. Deletions cut 5 bases from V and 0 bases from J, with 11 bases between. Here the CDR3 reads CASSSDVSSYNEQFF. The CDR3 DNA sequence: TGTGCCAGCTCATCAGATGTGAGCTCCTACAATGAGCAGTTCTTC.

This clone was detected only a few times. The chain couples TRBV27 to TRBJ1-1; TRBD1 might be the D (5 bases). V was pared by 5 bases and J by 2 bases, with 21 bases between. The CDR3 is 17 amino acids. CDR1 is MNHEY and CDR2 is SMNVEV in the germline V gene (reference sequence). The CDR3: CASSLTEIILTNTEAFF. CDR3 nucleotide sequence: TGTGCCAGCAGTCTGACAGAGATTATCCTGACCAACACTGAAGCTTTCTTT.

The chain is built from TRBV5-4 and TRBJ2-1; 7 nucleotides align to TRBD2. V lost 0 bases to trimming and J lost 5 bases; unmatched junction nucleotides: 5. CDR1 SGHNT and CDR2 YYREEE come from the germline V gene (reference sequence). The CDR3 consists of 15 residues. CDR3 protein: CASSLEVGGHNEQFF. CDR3 in DNA: TGTGCCAGCAGCTTGGAGGTGGGAGGGCACAATGAGCAGTTCTTC.